This T cell receptor beta chain was identified during a study of post-analysis software for immune sequencing data. Whole-study results and caveats: TRBV5-6, TRBV5-1 and TRBV20-1 belonged to a set of about five TRBV segments that were more frequent in patients than controls.

CDR3 length: 13 amino acids. Between the trimmed V and J ends, which lost 5 bases and 3 bases, there was a span of 10 bases. Germline V gene data show CDR1 as DFQATT and CDR2 as SNEGSKA (reference sequence). Comment on this clonotype: No antigen is known for it.

The authors incorporated unique molecular identifiers into the TCR beta cDNA libraries. MiXCR, applied by TCRdb to the PCR reads, yields one record per CDR3 protein. The data hold roughly 800,000 distinct CDR3 sequences, with 46% observed a single time. The J gene is TRBJ1-4, the V gene TRBV20-1; D unclear. The receptor was isolated from a girl aged 5-17 years with multiple sclerosis. The sequenced sample consisted of blood. The CDR3 loop is CSAGRQANEKLFF. DNA for the CDR3: TGCAGTGCTGGGAGGCAGGCTAATGAAAAACTGTTTTTT.